This T cell receptor beta chain is from a study of spatial heterogeneity in lung cancer. About the research overall: Beta-chain sequences consistently outnumbered alpha-chain sequences in detection. Study-wide results and caveats: Mutation tallies in tumors tracked expanded intratumoral alpha and beta TCR counts.

The CDR3 is made up of 18 amino acids. Germline V gene data show CDR1 as SGHTA and CDR2 as FQGTGA. V lost 5 bases to trimming and J lost 5 bases; unmatched junction nucleotides: 19. The time point here: sample taken at primary tumor resection. This clonotype showed up just a few times. The antigen is not known. TCRdb analysed the 5' RACE reads with MiXCR anew, one entry per CDR3 protein. Among 17,000 or so distinct CDR3 sequences, 7% to 8% were seen once, and the ten largest hold around a fifth. Source: lung tumor tissue, taken at surgery. The source is a female donor with early-stage non-small cell lung cancer. The rearrangement joins TRBV7-3 to TRBJ1-1; 8 bases are a match to TRBD1. The CDR3 region has the DNA TGTGCCAGCAGCCCCCACCCCGACTCCGACAGGGGAATAACTGAAGCTTTCTTT. Its protein product is CASSPHPDSDRGITEAFF.